This TCR beta chain was obtained from a study of OX40 agonist ivuxolimab in advanced cancers. This clone was seen only once. Germline assignment: CDR1 LNHNV and CDR2 YYDKDF (reference sequence). The V end lost 3 bases, the J end lost 3 bases, and 9 bases lay between the germline ends. The CDR3 loop spans 14 amino acids. Sequenced by immunoSEQ multiplex PCR; TCRdb stores in-frame clones only, minus some. The sample consists of 40,000 to 60,000 clones, 85% of them appearing once. The gene calls are TRBV15 and TRBJ1-5, with no clear D. The source was CD4+ or CD8+ T cells sorted from blood, collected in a trial of the OX40 agonist ivuxolimab. The origin of this receptor is an adult with an advanced solid tumor such as melanoma, head and neck, liver or kidney cancer. Here the CDR3 DNA reads TGTGCCACCAGCAGCCTAACGACCAATCAGCCCCAGCATTTT. This translates into CATSSLTTNQPQHF.